The 21 T cell receptor beta chains below come from one sample, sequenced in a study of read filtering for tumor transcriptome and immune sequencing. Molecular barcoded adaptors covering alpha/delta and beta/gamma chains were used on roughly 370 ng RNA. TCRdb processed the reads anew with MiXCR; each CDR3 protein has one entry. The sample has approximately 20,000 distinct CDR3 sequences; approximately 20% are singletons. The specimen sequenced was a population of CD138-negative cells sorted from bone marrow. The receptors here all came from a donor at least 40 years old with multiple myeloma.

By sample fraction, this clonotype is medium-sized. The chain joins TRBV20-1 to TRBJ1-1; no reliable D call. Trimming took 0 bases from V and 6 from J, leaving 8 bases between them. Germline CDR1 is DFQATT and CDR2 is SNEGSKA (reference sequence). The CDR3 extends over 12 amino acids. CDR3 in amino acids: CSARDEIAEAFF. CDR3 bases: TGCAGTGCTAGAGATGAAATCGCTGAAGCTTTCTTT.

The rearrangement uses TRBV11-2 and TRBJ2-1; 15 bases map to TRBD2. The J segment lost 3 bases and the V segment lost 1 base, leaving 1 base of the junction unmatched. Germline lookup yields CDR1 SGHAT and CDR2 FQNNGV. CDR3 size: 17 residues. CDR3 coding DNA: TGTGCCAGCAGCTTAGGGACTAGCGGGAGGGTCTACAATGAGCAGTTCTTC. Protein product: CASSLGTSGRVYNEQFF.

In its sample, this clonotype ranks as medium-sized (0.01 to 0.1%). The J gene is TRBJ2-6, the V gene TRBV7-2; the D is unclear. The V and J ends lost 6 bases and 0 bases respectively, with 9 bases between them. From germline, CDR1 is SGHTA and CDR2 FQGNSA. The CDR3 sequence is 15 residues long. The DNA for the CDR3 is TGTGCCAGCAGTGCCCAGCTCTCTGGGGCCAACGTCCTGACTTTC. It specifies CASSAQLSGANVLTF.

This clonotype ranks as medium-sized. V usage is TRBV27 and J usage is TRBJ1-6; TRBD1 is a possible D gene (5 bases). This CDR3 comprises 16 residues. With 5 bases removed from V and 6 bases from J, the gap between germline ends came to 17 bases. CDR1 is MNHEY, CDR2 SMNVEV, per germline (reference sequence). The CDR3 bases are TGTGCCAGCAGTGCCCCCTCGGGGCGGCGTAATTCACCCCTCCACTTT. This sequence encodes CASSAPSGRRNSPLHF.

This clonotype was detected many times. The chain uses TRBV7-9 and TRBJ2-1; D might be TRBD2 (5 bases). Trimming removed 3 bases from V and 2 bases from J, with 8 bases in between. The CDR3 runs to 14 residues. The germline CDR1 and CDR2 sequences are SEHNR and FQNEAQ (reference sequence). The CDR3 loop reads CASSFEGTYNEQFF. The CDR3 bases are TGTGCCAGCAGCTTTGAGGGTACCTACAATGAGCAGTTCTTC. The variable domain in full, completed from reference TRBV7-9 and TRBJ2-1, reads DTGVSQNPRHKITKRGQNVTFRCDPISEHNRLYWYRQTLGQGPEFLTYFQNEAQLEKSRLLSDRFSAERPKGSFSTLEIQRTEQGDSAMYLCASSFEGTYNEQFFGPGTRLTVL.

This clonotype has at least ten counts. The V gene is TRBV20-1, the J gene TRBJ2-5, with 8 bases lining up with TRBD1. V lost 1 base, J lost 5 bases, and 15 bases stayed unmatched. Per germline, CDR1 DFQATT and CDR2 SNEGSKA (reference sequence). The CDR3 length is 17 residues. CDR3 protein: CSARVDRGTGPPETQYF. As DNA, the CDR3 is TGCAGTGCTAGAGTCGATCGTGGGACAGGTCCCCCCGAGACCCAGTACTTC.

The chain couples TRBV9 to TRBJ2-3; 8 bases line up with TRBD2. V lost 4 bases, J lost 4 bases, and 8 bases stayed unmatched. The CDR3 contains 15 residues. Germline V gives CDR1 SGDLS, CDR2 YYNGEE. CDR3 region: CASSLIAGFADTQYF. Written as DNA, the CDR3 is TGTGCCAGCAGCCTCATAGCGGGATTCGCAGATACGCAGTATTTT.

This clonotype was counted at least ten times. This chain connects TRBV20-1 to TRBJ2-5; D is tentatively TRBD1 or TRBD2 (7 bases each). This CDR3 has 15 residues. Germline CDR1 reads DFQATT; CDR2 reads SNEGSKA (reference sequence). The germline V and J ends were trimmed by 1 base and 2 bases, with 14 bases remaining between them. The CDR3 bases are TGCAGTGCTAGAGCGGGGGGACAGAATCAAGAGACCCAGTACTTC. Its translation: CSARAGGQNQETQYF.

V usage is TRBV7-8 and J usage is TRBJ2-1; TRBD2 matches at 10 bases. The V and J ends lost 6 bases and 0 bases, in that order; junction bases with no gene match: 5. Germline CDR1 is SGHVS and CDR2 is FQNEAQ. This CDR3 spans 16 amino acids. The CDR3 loop is CASRTSSGSSYNEQFF. In DNA form, the CDR3 reads TGTGCCAGCAGAACCTCTAGCGGGAGCTCCTACAATGAGCAGTTCTTC.

This clonotype occurred a few times. The genes are TRBV19 and TRBJ2-2; a possible D gene is TRBD2 (7 bases). From germline, CDR1 is LNHDA and CDR2 SQIVND (reference sequence). The CDR3 runs to 17 residues. V was pared by 6 bases and J by 0 bases, with 17 bases between. CDR3 protein: CASRLGGGTSNTGELFF. The CDR3 DNA sequence: TGTGCCAGTAGACTAGGGGGGGGGACGTCGAACACCGGGGAGCTGTTTTTT. The full variable domain, its missing parts supplied by reference TRBV19 and TRBJ2-2, is DGGITQSPKYLFRKEGQNVTLSCEQNLNHDAMYWYRQDPGQGLRLIYYSQIVNDFQKGDIAEGYSVSREKKESFPLTVTSAQKNPTAFYLCASRLGGGTSNTGELFFGEGSRLTVL.

This clonotype is medium-sized (0.01 to 0.1%) in the sample. V usage is TRBV29-1 and J usage is TRBJ1-1; unclear D gene. Germline-derived CDR1 and CDR2 are SQVTM and ANQGSEA. This CDR3 has 12 residues. Trimming left V 5 bases short and J 1 base short, with 8 bases between. The DNA of the CDR3 is TGCAGCGTTTCGGACGGGAACACTGAAGCTTTCTTT. It specifies CSVSDGNTEAFF.

With regard to this clonotype: It may be a read error: a sequence one base away is much more abundant. The chain recombines TRBV30 with TRBJ2-1; D not resolved. The CDR3 is 13 amino acids. Germline CDR1 GTSNPN, CDR2 SVGIG (reference sequence). The chain's CDR3 is CAWSPGLDNQQSF. CDR3 sequence (DNA): TGTGCCTGGAGTCCTGGCCTAGATAATCAGCAGTCCTTC. The full variable domain, in which reference TRBV30 and TRBJ2-1 provide the parts outside the CDR3, is SQTIHQWPATLVQPVGSPLSLECTVEGTSNPNLYWYRQAAGRGLQLLFYSVGIGQISSEVPQNLSASRPQDRQFILSSKKLLLSDSGFYLCAWSPGLDNQQSFGPGTRLTVL.

This clonotype was seen a few times. This chain uses TRBV7-2 with TRBJ2-2; a possible D gene is TRBD2 (6 bases). Between the trimmed V and J ends, which lost 5 bases and 3 bases, there was a span of 16 bases. CDR1 and CDR2 (germline): SGHTA, FQGNSA. The CDR3 is 16 amino acids. The CDR3, as DNA: TGTGCCAGCAGCCTTAAAGGGGACTCCTACACCGGGGAGCTGTTTTTT. It codes for CASSLKGDSYTGELFF.

On this clonotype: This may arise from a read error, as a much more abundant clone is one base away. The CDR3 loop reads CASSLGQGGTGTQYF. The CDR3 nucleotides read TGTGCCAGCAGTCTAGGACAGGGGGGCACAGGTACGCAGTATTTT. J is TRBJ2-3 and V is TRBV28, with 10 bases fitting TRBD1. Germline-derived CDR1 and CDR2 are MDHEN and SYDVKM. The CDR3 spans 15 residues. The full variable domain, with the rest looked up from reference TRBV28 and TRBJ2-3, is DVKVTQSSRYLVKRTGEKVFLECVQDMDHENMFWYRQDPGLGLRLIYFSYDVKMKEKGDIPEGYSVSREKKERFSLILESASTNQTSMYLCASSLGQGGTGTQYFGPGTRLTVL.

This clonotype was found many times. The chain carries TRBV9 and TRBJ2-1; 8 nucleotides line up with TRBD2. Germline CDR1 reads SGDLS; CDR2 reads YYNGEE. J was trimmed by 7 bases and V by 0 bases; bases with no gene match: 9. The CDR3 has 16 amino acids. The CDR3 DNA follows: TGTGCCAGCAGCGTAGCGGCGGGAGGTCTAAAAAATGAGCAGTTCTTC. This translates into CASSVAAGGLKNEQFF.

This clonotype was recorded many times. The gene calls are TRBV5-1 and TRBJ1-1, with TRBD1 matching 9 bases. The germline V gene encodes CDR1 SGHRS and CDR2 YFSETQ. The junction had 6 bases not matched to a gene; V was cut back by 2 bases and J by 1 base. This CDR3 is built from 16 residues. CDR3 nucleotides: TGCGCCAGCAGCTTAACCCCGGACAGGGGGAACACTGAAGCTTTCTTT. This codes for CASSLTPDRGNTEAFF.

The rearrangement joins TRBV6-2 or TRBV6-3 to TRBJ2-7; TRBD2 might be the D (6 bases). Trimming removed 6 bases from V and 4 bases from J, with 16 bases in between. The CDR3 has 14 residues. Germline V gene lookup returns CDR1 MNHEY and CDR2 SVGEGT. CDR3 DNA sequence: TGTGCCAGCAGATCCGGGAGTACCAGATACGAGCAGTACTTC. Residues: CASRSGSTRYEQYF.

The chain employs TRBV25-1 and TRBJ2-3; 9 nucleotides line up with TRBD2. CDR3 length: 17 residues. The junction had 12 bases not matched to a gene; V was cut back by 1 base and J by 7 bases. The germline CDR1 and CDR2 sequences are MGHDK and SYGVNS. The CDR3 is CASSELGLAGTRNTQYF. The CDR3 region has the DNA TGTGCCAGCAGTGAATTAGGGCTAGCGGGGACAAGGAATACGCAGTATTTT. Looking up the rest from reference TRBV25-1 and TRBJ2-3 gives the full variable domain: EADIYQTPRYLVIGTGKKITLECSQTMGHDKMYWYQQDPGMELHLIHYSYGVNSTEKGDLSSESTVSRIRTEHFPLTLESARPSHTSQYLCASSELGLAGTRNTQYFGPGTRLTVL.

The rearrangement uses TRBV19 and TRBJ2-1; 8 bases match TRBD1. The CDR3 extends over 18 amino acids. After removal of 2 bases from V and 0 bases from J, the junction contained 9 bases not matched to a gene. CDR1 LNHDA and CDR2 SQIVND come from the germline V gene (reference sequence). CDR3 sequence (DNA): TGTGCCAGTAGTATAAAGCGGGCAGGGGGCCTCTCCTACAATGAGCAGTTCTTC. It codes for CASSIKRAGGLSYNEQFF.

This clonotype occurred a few times. The V and J genes are TRBV20-1 and TRBJ2-5, with D perhaps given as TRBD1 or TRBD2 (6 bases each). The CDR3 consists of 17 residues. The V gene's germline CDR1 is DFQATT and CDR2 SNEGSKA (reference sequence). V shed 0 bases and J shed 5 bases, with 22 bases lying between them. CDR3 nucleotides: TGCAGTGCTAGAGATCTTGTAGGGGGGAATGAGTGGGAGACCCAGTACTTC. Protein product: CSARDLVGGNEWETQYF.

A word on this clonotype: Germline and junction disagree at one end, which may indicate a read error. This rearrangement joins TRBV28 to TRBJ2-1; D might be TRBD2 (5 bases). Germline assignment: CDR1 MDHEN and CDR2 SYDVKM. The CDR3 spans 16 residues. In nucleotides, the CDR3 is TGTGCCAGCAGTCCCCTAGCCGGCAGCTCCTACGATGAGCAGTTCTTC. Amino acid sequence: CASSPLAGSSYDEQFF.